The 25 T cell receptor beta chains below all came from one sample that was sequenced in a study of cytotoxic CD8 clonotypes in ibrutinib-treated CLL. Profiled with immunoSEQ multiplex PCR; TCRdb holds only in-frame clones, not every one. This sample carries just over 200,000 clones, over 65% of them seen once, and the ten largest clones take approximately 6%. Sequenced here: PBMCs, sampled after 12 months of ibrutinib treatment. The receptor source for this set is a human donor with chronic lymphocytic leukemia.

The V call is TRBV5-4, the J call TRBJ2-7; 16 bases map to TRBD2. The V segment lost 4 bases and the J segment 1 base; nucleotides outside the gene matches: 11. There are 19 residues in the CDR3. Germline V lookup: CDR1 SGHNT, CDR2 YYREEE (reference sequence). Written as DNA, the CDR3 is TGTGCCAGCAGCCCACTGGGGGGACTAGCGGGAGGGTCTTCCTACGAGCAGTACTTC. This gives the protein CASSPLGGLAGGSSYEQYF.

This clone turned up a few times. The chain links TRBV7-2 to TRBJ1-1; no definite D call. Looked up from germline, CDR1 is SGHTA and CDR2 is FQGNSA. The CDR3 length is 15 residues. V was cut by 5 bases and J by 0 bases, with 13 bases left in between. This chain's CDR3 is CASSVNSLLNTEAFF. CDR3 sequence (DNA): TGTGCCAGCAGCGTAAACAGCCTCCTGAACACTGAAGCTTTCTTT.

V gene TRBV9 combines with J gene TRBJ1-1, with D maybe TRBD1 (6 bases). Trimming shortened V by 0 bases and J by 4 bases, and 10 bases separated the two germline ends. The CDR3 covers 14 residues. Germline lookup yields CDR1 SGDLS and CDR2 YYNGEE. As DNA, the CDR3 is TGTGCCAGCAGCGTAGACGGCAGGGGCACTGAAGCTTTCTTT. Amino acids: CASSVDGRGTEAFF.

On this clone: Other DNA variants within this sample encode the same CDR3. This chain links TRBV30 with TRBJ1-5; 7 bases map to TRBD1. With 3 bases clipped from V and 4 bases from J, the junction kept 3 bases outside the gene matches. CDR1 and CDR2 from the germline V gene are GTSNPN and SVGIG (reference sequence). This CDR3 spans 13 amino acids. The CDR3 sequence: CAWSGDSNQPQHF. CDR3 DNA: TGTGCCTGGAGCGGGGACAGTAATCAGCCCCAGCATTTT.

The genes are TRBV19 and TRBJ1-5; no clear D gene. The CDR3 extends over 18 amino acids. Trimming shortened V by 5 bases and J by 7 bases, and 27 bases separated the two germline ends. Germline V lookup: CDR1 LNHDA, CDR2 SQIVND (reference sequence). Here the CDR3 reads CASSLLGWTDAGHQPQHF. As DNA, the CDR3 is TGTGCCAGTAGTCTTCTAGGTTGGACTGATGCAGGTCACCAGCCCCAGCATTTT.

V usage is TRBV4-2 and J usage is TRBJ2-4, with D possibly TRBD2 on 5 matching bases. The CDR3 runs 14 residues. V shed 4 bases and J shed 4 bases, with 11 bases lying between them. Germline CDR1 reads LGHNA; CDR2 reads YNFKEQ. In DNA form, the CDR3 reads TGTGCCAGCAGCCTAACCAGCGGAAAAAACATTCAGTACTTC. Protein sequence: CASSLTSGKNIQYF.

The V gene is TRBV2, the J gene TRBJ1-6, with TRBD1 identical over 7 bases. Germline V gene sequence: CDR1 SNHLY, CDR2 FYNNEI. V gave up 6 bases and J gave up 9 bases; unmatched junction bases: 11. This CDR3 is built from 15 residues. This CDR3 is CASSNLGQSTSPLHF. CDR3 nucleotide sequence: TGTGCCAGCAGCAACTTGGGACAGTCCACTTCACCCCTCCACTTT. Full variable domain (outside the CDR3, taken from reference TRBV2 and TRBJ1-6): EPEVTQTPSHQVTQMGQEVILRCVPISNHLYFYWYRQILGQKVEFLVSFYNNEISEKSEIFDDQFSVERPDGSNFTLKIRSTKLEDSAMYFCASSNLGQSTSPLHFGNGTRLTVT.

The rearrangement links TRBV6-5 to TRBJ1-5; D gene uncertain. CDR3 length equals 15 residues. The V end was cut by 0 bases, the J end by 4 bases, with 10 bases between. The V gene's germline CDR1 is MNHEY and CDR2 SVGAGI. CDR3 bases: TGTGCCAGCAGTTACTCTTGGGCAGTAAATCAGCCCCAGCATTTT. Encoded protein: CASSYSWAVNQPQHF.

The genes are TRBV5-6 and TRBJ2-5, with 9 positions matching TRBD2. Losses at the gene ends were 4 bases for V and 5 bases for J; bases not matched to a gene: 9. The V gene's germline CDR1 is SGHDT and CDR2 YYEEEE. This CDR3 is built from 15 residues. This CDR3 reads CASSPGRLAAETQYF. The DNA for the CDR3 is TGTGCCAGCAGCCCAGGGCGACTAGCGGCTGAGACCCAGTACTTC. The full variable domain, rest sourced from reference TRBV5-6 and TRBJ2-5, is DAGVTQSPTHLIKTRGQQVTLRCSPKSGHDTVSWYQQALGQGPQFIFQYYEEEERQRGNFPDRFSGHQFPNYSSELNVNALLLGDSALYLCASSPGRLAAETQYFGPGTRLLVL.

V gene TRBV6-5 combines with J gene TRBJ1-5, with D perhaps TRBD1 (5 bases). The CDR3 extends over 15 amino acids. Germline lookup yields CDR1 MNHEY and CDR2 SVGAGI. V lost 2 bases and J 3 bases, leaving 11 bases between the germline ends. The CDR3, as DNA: TGTGCCAGCAGTTACAATCCCAGGGTCAATCAGCCCCAGCATTTT. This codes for CASSYNPRVNQPQHF.

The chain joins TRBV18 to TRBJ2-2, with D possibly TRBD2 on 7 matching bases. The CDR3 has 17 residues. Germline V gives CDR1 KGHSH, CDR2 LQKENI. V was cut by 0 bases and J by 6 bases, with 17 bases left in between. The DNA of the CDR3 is TGTGCCAGCTCACCACCTTTCGGGGGGCAAAACTCCGGGGAGCTGTTTTTT. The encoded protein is CASSPPFGGQNSGELFF.

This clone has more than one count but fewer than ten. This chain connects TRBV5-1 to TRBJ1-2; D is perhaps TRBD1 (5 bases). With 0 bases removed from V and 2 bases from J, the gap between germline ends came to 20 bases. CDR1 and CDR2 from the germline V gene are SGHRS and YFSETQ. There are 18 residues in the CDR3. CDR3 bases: TGCGCCAGCAGCTTGGGCGGGGGAAGATTAACTCTAAACTATGGCTACACCTTC. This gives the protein CASSLGGGRLTLNYGYTF.

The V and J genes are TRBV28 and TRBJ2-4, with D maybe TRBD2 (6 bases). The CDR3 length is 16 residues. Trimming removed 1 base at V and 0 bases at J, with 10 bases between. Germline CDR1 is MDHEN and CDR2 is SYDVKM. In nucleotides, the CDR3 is TGTGCCAGCAGTTTATTCGGGGGAACAGCCAAAAACATTCAGTACTTC. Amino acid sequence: CASSLFGGTAKNIQYF.

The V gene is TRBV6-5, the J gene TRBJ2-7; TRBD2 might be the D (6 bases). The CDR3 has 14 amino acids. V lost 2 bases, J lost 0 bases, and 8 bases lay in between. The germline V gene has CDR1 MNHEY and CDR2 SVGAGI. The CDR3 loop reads CASSYGGASYEQYF. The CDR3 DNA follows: TGTGCCAGCAGTTACGGCGGGGCCTCCTACGAGCAGTACTTC.

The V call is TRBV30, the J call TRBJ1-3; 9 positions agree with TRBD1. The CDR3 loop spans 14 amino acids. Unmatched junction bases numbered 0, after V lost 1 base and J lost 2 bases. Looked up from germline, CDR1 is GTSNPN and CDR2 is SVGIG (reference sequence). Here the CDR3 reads CAWSDRGPGNTIYF. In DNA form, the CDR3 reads TGTGCCTGGAGTGACAGGGGGCCTGGAAACACCATATATTTT.

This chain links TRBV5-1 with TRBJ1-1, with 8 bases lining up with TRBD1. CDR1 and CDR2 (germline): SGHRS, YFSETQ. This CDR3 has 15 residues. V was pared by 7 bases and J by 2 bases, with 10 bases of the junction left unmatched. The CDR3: CASREGQVYNTEAFF. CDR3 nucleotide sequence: TGCGCCAGCCGCGAGGGACAGGTTTACAACACTGAAGCTTTCTTT. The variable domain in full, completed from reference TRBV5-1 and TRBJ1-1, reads KAGVTQTPRYLIKTRGQQVTLSCSPISGHRSVSWYQQTPGQGLQFLFEYFSETQRNKGNFPGRFSGRQFSNSRSEMNVSTLELGDSALYLCASREGQVYNTEAFFGQGTRLTVV.

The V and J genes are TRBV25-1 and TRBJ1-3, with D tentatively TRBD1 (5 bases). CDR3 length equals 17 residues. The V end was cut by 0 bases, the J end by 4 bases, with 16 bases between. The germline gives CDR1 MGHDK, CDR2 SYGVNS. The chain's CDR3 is CASSEYGAGPLGNTIYF. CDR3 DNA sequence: TGTGCCAGCAGTGAATATGGGGCAGGGCCTCTGGGAAACACCATATATTTT.

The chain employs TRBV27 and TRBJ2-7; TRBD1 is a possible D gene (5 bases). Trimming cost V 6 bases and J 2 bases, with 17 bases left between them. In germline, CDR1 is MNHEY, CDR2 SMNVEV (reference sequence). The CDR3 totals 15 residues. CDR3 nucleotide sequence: TGTGCCAGCAGCCAAGACAGAAGGAGCACCTACGAGCAGTACTTC. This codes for CASSQDRRSTYEQYF.

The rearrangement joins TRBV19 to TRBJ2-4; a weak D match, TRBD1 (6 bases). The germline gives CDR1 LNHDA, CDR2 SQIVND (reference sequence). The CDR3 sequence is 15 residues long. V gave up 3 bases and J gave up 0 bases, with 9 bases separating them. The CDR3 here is CASSITGLAKNIQYF. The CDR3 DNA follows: TGTGCCAGTAGTATCACAGGGTTAGCCAAAAACATTCAGTACTTC. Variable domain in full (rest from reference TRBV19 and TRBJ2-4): DGGITQSPKYLFRKEGQNVTLSCEQNLNHDAMYWYRQDPGQGLRLIYYSQIVNDFQKGDIAEGYSVSREKKESFPLTVTSAQKNPTAFYLCASSITGLAKNIQYFGAGTRLSVL.

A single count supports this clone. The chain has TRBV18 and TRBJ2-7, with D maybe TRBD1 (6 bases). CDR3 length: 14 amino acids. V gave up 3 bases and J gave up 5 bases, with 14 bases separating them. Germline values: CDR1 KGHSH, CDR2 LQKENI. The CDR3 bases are TGTGCCAGCTCACCCCAGGGGTACGGGGACGAGCAGTACTTC. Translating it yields CASSPQGYGDEQYF.

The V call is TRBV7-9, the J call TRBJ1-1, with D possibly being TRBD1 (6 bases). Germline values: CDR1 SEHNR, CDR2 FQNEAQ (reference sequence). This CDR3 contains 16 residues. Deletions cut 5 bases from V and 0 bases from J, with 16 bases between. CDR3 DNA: TGTGCCAGCAGCCTCCCCACGGACAGAGTGAACACTGAAGCTTTCTTT. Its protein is CASSLPTDRVNTEAFF.

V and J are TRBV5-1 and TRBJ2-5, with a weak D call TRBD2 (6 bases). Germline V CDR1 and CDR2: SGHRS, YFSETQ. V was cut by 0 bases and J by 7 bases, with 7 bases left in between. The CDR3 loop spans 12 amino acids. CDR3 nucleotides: TGCGCCAGCAGCTTGGACGGGGGGACCCAGTACTTC. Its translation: CASSLDGGTQYF.

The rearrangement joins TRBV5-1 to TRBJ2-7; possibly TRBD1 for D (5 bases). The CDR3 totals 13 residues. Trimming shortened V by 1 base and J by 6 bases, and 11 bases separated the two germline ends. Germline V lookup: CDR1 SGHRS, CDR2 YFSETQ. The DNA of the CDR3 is TGCGCCAGCAGCTTGCTGCAGGGTGGCGAGCAGTACTTC. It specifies CASSLLQGGEQYF.

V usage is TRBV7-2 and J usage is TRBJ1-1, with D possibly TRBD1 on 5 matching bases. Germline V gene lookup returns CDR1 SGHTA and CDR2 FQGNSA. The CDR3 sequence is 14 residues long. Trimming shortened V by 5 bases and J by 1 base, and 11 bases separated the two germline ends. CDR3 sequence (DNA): TGTGCCAGCAGCCCACGGACACAGAACACTGAAGCTTTCTTT. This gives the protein CASSPRTQNTEAFF.

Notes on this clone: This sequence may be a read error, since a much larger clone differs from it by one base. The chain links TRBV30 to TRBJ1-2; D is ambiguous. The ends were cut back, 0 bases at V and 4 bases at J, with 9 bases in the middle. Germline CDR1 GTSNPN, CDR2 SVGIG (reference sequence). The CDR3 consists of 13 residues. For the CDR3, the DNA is TGTGCCTGGAGTGTACGAGGGCGCTATGGCTACACCTTC. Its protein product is CAWSVRGRYGYTF.